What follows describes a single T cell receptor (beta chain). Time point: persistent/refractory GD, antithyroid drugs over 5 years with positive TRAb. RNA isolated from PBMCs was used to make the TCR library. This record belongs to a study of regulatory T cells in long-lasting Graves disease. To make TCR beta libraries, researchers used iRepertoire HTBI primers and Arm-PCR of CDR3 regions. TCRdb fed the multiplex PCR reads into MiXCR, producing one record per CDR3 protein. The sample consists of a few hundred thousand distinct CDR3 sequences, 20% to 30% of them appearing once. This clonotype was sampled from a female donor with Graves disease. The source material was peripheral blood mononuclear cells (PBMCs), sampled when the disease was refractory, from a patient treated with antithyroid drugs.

The CDR3 is CSARPPLALTTDTQYF. DNA of the CDR3: TGCAGTGCTAGACCTCCCCTAGCGCTCACCACAGATACGCAGTATTTT. V and J are TRBV20-1 and TRBJ2-3; possibly TRBD2 for D (6 bases). V lost 2 bases, J lost 2 bases, and 17 bases lay in between. This CDR3 is 16 amino acids long. CDR1 DFQATT and CDR2 SNEGSKA come from the germline V gene (reference sequence).